Here is one T cell receptor beta chain with its context. Its antigen is unknown. These data are taken from a study of cytomegalovirus exposure and HLA in healthy donors. Study-level results: One cluster of highly shared sequence variants probably arose as a sequencing artifact.

Amplification used 60 Vbeta primers and 13 Jbeta primers. TCRdb's copy holds only in-frame clones and misses some; the assay was immunoSEQ multiplex PCR. The sample consists of around 150,000 clones, roughly 85% of them appearing once. Germline CDR1 and CDR2: MGHRA and YSYEKL. Trimming shortened V by 4 bases and J by 3 bases, and 14 bases separated the two germline ends. The CDR3 loop spans 15 amino acids. This clonotype was obtained from a woman in her twenties or thirties in good health and CMV-seronegative. Source material: PBMCs. V gene TRBV4-1 combines with J gene TRBJ2-3; tentative D call: TRBD1 (6 bases). The CDR3 protein is CASSPGAYPTDTQYF. CDR3 DNA: TGCGCCAGCAGCCCAGGGGCCTACCCAACAGATACGCAGTATTTT.